Below, 12 T cell receptor beta chains from the same sample are listed, as sequenced in a study of blood T cell repertoires in COVID-19. Assay: immunoSEQ multiplex PCR; the TCRdb copy retains only in-frame clones and omits some. The sample shows about 150,000 clones, 65% to 90% of them seen only once. The source material was peripheral blood. These receptor sequences come from a woman aged 50 to 65 with acute or convalescent COVID-19.

Only one count was recorded for this clone. This chain connects TRBV28 to TRBJ2-2; 9 bases are a match to TRBD1. V gave up 7 bases and J gave up 4 bases; unmatched junction bases: 7. There are 15 residues in the CDR3. Germline-derived CDR1 and CDR2 are MDHEN and SYDVKM. The CDR3 DNA is TGTGCCAGCACCAGTGGGGACAGGGTCACCGGGGAGCTGTTTTTT. Amino acids: CASTSGDRVTGELFF.

In regard to this clone: Additional DNA sequences in this sample encode the identical CDR3. This chain links TRBV6-5 with TRBJ1-5; no clear D. This CDR3 has 12 amino acids. Trimming took off 6 bases at V and 2 bases at J, with 5 bases between the two ends. Germline V gene data show CDR1 as MNHEY and CDR2 as SVGAGI. DNA of the CDR3: TGTGCCAGCAGATCGGGCAATCAGCCCCAGCATTTT. Protein sequence: CASRSGNQPQHF.

This clone appeared once. The chain carries TRBV7-8 and TRBJ2-7; 9 bases map to TRBD1. V dropped 0 bases and J dropped 6; count of bases not matched to a gene: 6. CDR1 SGHVS and CDR2 FQNEAQ come from the germline V gene. CDR3 length equals 15 residues. CDR3 DNA sequence: TGTGCCAGCAGCTTAGCGACGGACAGGGGCAGCGAGCAGTACTTC. Protein sequence: CASSLATDRGSEQYF. The full variable domain, with the rest looked up from reference TRBV7-8 and TRBJ2-7, is GAGVSQSPRYKVAKRGQDVALRCDPISGHVSLFWYQQALGQGPEFLTYFQNEAQLDKSGLPSDRFFAERPEGSVSTLKIQRTQQEDSAVYLCASSLATDRGSEQYFGPGTRLTVT.

CDR3 bases: TGTGCCAGCAGCTCCGGACAGGCACCTCCGGAGACCCAGTACTTC. Amino acids: CASSSGQAPPETQYF. This chain links TRBV7-3 with TRBJ2-5; 7 positions agree with TRBD1. Germline CDR1 reads SGHTA; CDR2 reads FQGTGA. This CDR3 is 15 amino acids long. V dropped 4 bases and J dropped 5; count of bases not matched to a gene: 10.

The J gene is TRBJ1-2, the V gene TRBV12-3 or TRBV12-4; possibly TRBD1 for D (6 bases). CDR3 length: 13 residues. Trimming cost V 6 bases and J 2 bases, with 10 bases left between them. The CDR3 coding sequence is TGTGCCAGCAGGGAGACAGGAAACTATGGCTACACCTTC. Protein product: CASRETGNYGYTF.

The V call is TRBV29-1, the J call TRBJ1-3, with a weak D call TRBD1 (6 bases). This CDR3 has 12 amino acids. Germline-derived CDR1 and CDR2 are SQVTM and ANQGSEA. Trimming pared 7 bases from V and 4 bases from J, leaving 11 bases between. The CDR3: CSARGSGNTIYF. CDR3 sequence (DNA): TGCAGCGCCAGGGGTTCAGGAAACACCATATATTTT.

V gene TRBV27 combines with J gene TRBJ2-4, with no clear D. Germline CDR1 is MNHEY and CDR2 is SMNVEV (reference sequence). Trimming took 5 bases from V and 1 from J, leaving 15 bases between them. CDR3 length: 16 residues. The CDR3 loop reads CASSPLEVRAKNIQYF. CDR3 coding DNA: TGTGCCAGCAGTCCTCTAGAGGTGAGGGCCAAAAACATTCAGTACTTC.

This clone is a singleton in its sample. CDR3 in DNA: TGTGCCAGCAGCTCCCTAGTAGGCGGGAGCGGGGGCGAGCAGTACTTC. This translates into CASSSLVGGSGGEQYF. The J gene is TRBJ2-7, the V gene TRBV7-3, with TRBD2 matching over 8 bases. The V gene end was trimmed by 4 bases and the J gene end by 6 bases; junction bases not matched to a gene: 14. The CDR3 has 16 residues. Germline V CDR1 and CDR2: SGHTA, FQGTGA.

The chain joins TRBV28 to TRBJ1-2, with D possibly being TRBD1 (6 bases). Germline lookup yields CDR1 MDHEN and CDR2 SYDVKM. The CDR3 runs to 13 residues. V gave up 6 bases and J gave up 4 bases, with 12 bases separating them. CDR3: CASRTQGGYGYTF. The CDR3 DNA reads TGTGCCAGCAGGACACAGGGTGGCTATGGCTACACCTTC.

The genes are TRBV7-9 and TRBJ1-1; 9 bases map to TRBD1. Losses at the gene ends were 6 bases for V and 6 bases for J; bases not matched to a gene: 8. Germline V lookup: CDR1 SEHNR, CDR2 FQNEAQ (reference sequence). CDR3 length equals 14 residues. In nucleotides, the CDR3 is TGTGCCAGCAGACCAAGACAGGGGGAGGCTGAAGCTTTCTTT. This encodes CASRPRQGEAEAFF.

This chain uses TRBV12-5 with TRBJ2-2; 7 bases match TRBD1. Looked up from germline, CDR1 is LGHNT and CDR2 is FRNRAP. V was clipped by 10 bases and J by 5 bases; unmatched bases: 7. CDR3 length equals 13 residues. In nucleotides, the CDR3 is TGTGCTACACAGGGGACGGTGACCGGGGAGCTGTTTTTT. This sequence encodes CATQGTVTGELFF.

This chain links TRBV7-9 with TRBJ2-5, with D possibly TRBD1 on 6 matching bases. The CDR3 consists of 14 residues. CDR1 and CDR2 (germline): SEHNR, FQNEAQ (reference sequence). With 5 bases removed from V and 0 bases from J, the gap between germline ends came to 10 bases. The CDR3 region has the DNA TGTGCCAGCAGCGCCCGGGACAACCAAGAGACCCAGTACTTC. It encodes CASSARDNQETQYF.